This TCR beta chain derives from a study of T cell responses to AZD1222 COVID-19 vaccine. Study findings and constraints: Per reports, nearly half of all spike-specific TCRs target regions that are unmutated in variants.

The table came from immunoSEQ multiplex PCR; TCRdb's copy has only in-frame clones and leaves some out. The top ten hold roughly 4.3% of the sample, which has approximately 180,000 clones, more than 80% seen once. Remarks on this clone: Its antigen is not identified.

The sequence was obtained from an adult who received the MenACWY meningococcal vaccine as a control. The material was peripheral blood, obtained 28 days after the second dose of the MenACWY control vaccine.

The CDR3 spells CASSPGPYEQYF. The DNA of the CDR3 is TGTGCCAGCAGCCCAGGCCCCTACGAGCAGTACTTC. The rearrangement uses TRBV7-8 and TRBJ2-7; D unresolved. V was cut by 5 bases and J by 2 bases, with 7 bases left in between. The CDR3 has 12 residues. The germline gives CDR1 SGHVS, CDR2 FQNEAQ.